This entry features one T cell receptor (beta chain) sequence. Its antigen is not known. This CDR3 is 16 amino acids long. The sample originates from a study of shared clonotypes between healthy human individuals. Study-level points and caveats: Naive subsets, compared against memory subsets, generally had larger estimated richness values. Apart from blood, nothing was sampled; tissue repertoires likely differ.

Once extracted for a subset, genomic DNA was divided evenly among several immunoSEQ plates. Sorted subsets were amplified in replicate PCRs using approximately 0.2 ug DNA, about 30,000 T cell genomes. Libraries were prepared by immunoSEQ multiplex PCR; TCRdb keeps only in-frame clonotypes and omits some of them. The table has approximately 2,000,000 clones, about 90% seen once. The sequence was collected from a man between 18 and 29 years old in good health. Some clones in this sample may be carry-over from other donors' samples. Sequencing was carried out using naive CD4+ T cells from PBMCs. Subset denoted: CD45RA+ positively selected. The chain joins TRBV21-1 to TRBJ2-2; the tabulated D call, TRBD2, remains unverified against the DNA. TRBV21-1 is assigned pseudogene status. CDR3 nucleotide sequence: TGTGCCAGCAGCCCACGGGGGGACTGGAACACCGGGGAGCTGTTTTTT. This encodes CASSPRGDWNTGELFF.